The subject of this entry is one TCR beta chain. Its target is not known. In patients chosen for sequencing, flow cytometry had shown CD8+CD57+ cell expansion. The data were obtained in a study of CD8+CD57+ T cells in acquired aplastic anemia. Study results and caveats: About 27 shared CD8+ CDR3s appeared highly expressed within patients' immunodominant clones.

The template for TCR beta VDJ and CDR3 sequence profiling was genomic DNA. TCRdb reanalysed the reads using MiXCR and keeps one entry per CDR3 protein. This sample carries about 290,000 distinct CDR3 sequences, 45% to 65% of them seen once, and the ten largest clones take 1% to 1.5%. Trimming removed 5 bases from V and 10 bases from J; junction bases left unmatched: 9. Looked up from germline, CDR1 is MNHEY and CDR2 is SVGAGI. CDR3 size: 14 residues. This sequence joins TRBV6-5 and TRBJ2-1; 9 bases are shared with TRBD1. The sample consisted of sorted CD4+, CD8+, or CD8+CD57+ T cells (not recorded which) from PBMCs. The receptor's source is a human donor with aplastic anemia. The DNA for the CDR3 is TGTGCCAGCAGTCGCGACTTTGGGACAGGGGAGCAGTTCTTC. This translates into CASSRDFGTGEQFF.